This T cell receptor beta chain was captured by sequencing in a study of cytomegalovirus exposure and HLA in healthy donors. Study conclusions and caveats: Most TCR sequences proved rare, with some public TCRs found in many donors.

The ends were cut back, 4 bases at V and 2 bases at J, with 6 bases in the middle. Germline V gene lookup returns CDR1 MNHEY and CDR2 SVGAGI. The CDR3 contains 13 residues. PCR primers comprised 60 Vbeta and 13 Jbeta primers. Assay: immunoSEQ multiplex PCR; the TCRdb copy retains only in-frame clones and omits some. The sample yields some 110,000 clones, approximately 69% seen once. Concerning this clone itself: Its target is not known.

The V gene is TRBV6-5, the J gene TRBJ1-3; D unclear. This receptor was identified in a woman aged 45-60 years in good health and CMV-seropositive. The sequencing input was PBMCs. The chain's CDR3 is CASSSSTGNTIYF. The CDR3 DNA sequence: TGTGCCAGCAGTTCGAGCACTGGAAACACCATATATTTT.